The sequence of this TCR beta chain was determined in a study of cytomegalovirus exposure and HLA in healthy donors. This clone has just a few counts. Its cognate antigen is unknown. Healthy bone marrow donors formed the donor group. Sampled while nominally healthy, donors likely had unrecorded immune exposures. Study findings and constraints: Some highly shared sequence variants likely arose as a pipeline artifact. CMV antigen specificity of three CMV-associated chains was confirmed in vitro.

The PCR contained 60 Vbeta and 13 Jbeta primers. Sequenced by immunoSEQ multiplex PCR; TCRdb stores in-frame clones only, minus some. The table shows 95,000 to 150,000 clones, with about 10% occurring only once. The sequenced sample was PBMCs. The receptor comes from a woman in her late teens or twenties in good health and CMV-seropositive.

The chain's CDR3 is CASSLSLAGGDIQYF. DNA for the CDR3: TGTGCCAGCAGCTTATCGCTAGCGGGGGGGGACATTCAGTACTTC. This chain links TRBV7-6 with TRBJ2-4, with 12 nucleotides matching TRBD2. CDR3 length equals 15 residues. CDR1 is SGHVS, CDR2 FNYEAQ, per germline. The V segment lost 2 bases and the J segment 8 bases; nucleotides outside the gene matches: 4.